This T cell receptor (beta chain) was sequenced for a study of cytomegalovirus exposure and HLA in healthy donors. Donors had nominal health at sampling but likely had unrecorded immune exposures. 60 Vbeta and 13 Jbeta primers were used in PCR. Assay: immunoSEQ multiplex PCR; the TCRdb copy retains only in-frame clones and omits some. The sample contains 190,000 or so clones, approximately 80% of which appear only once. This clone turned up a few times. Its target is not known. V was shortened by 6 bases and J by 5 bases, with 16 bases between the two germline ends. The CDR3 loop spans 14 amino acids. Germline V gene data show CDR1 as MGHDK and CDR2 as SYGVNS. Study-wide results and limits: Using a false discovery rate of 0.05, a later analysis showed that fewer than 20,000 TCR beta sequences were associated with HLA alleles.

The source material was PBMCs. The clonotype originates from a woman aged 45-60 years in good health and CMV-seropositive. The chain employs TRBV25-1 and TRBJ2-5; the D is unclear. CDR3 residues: CASREYEPGETQYF. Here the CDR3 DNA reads TGTGCCAGCAGAGAGTACGAGCCCGGGGAGACCCAGTACTTC.